This T cell receptor beta chain was identified in a study of blood T cells in healthy people across ages. Notes on the study in general: Naive T cell percentage by flow cytometry tracked strongly with beta diversity.

Donors each provided ten milliliters of peripheral blood. V lost 6 bases, J lost 4 bases, and 15 bases lay in between. Germline assignment: CDR1 DFQATT and CDR2 SNEGSKA (reference sequence). The length of the CDR3 is 13 residues. This clonotype was seen more than once but under ten times. Antigen: not known. Primed by a sample-barcoded 5' primer and a J-beta primer mix, a second PCR proceeded for 7 to 11 cycles. TCRdb ran MiXCR on the 5' RACE reads and lists one entry per CDR3 protein. The sample shows 1,800,000 or so distinct CDR3 sequences, roughly 43% of them seen only once. V gene TRBV20-1 combines with J gene TRBJ1-2, with a tentative D call TRBD1 (5 bases). This receptor was taken from a human donor in good health. Sequencing was carried out using blood. The CDR3, as DNA: TGCAGTGCCTTGCTCGACAGAACCTATGGCTACACCTTC. It translates to CSALLDRTYGYTF.